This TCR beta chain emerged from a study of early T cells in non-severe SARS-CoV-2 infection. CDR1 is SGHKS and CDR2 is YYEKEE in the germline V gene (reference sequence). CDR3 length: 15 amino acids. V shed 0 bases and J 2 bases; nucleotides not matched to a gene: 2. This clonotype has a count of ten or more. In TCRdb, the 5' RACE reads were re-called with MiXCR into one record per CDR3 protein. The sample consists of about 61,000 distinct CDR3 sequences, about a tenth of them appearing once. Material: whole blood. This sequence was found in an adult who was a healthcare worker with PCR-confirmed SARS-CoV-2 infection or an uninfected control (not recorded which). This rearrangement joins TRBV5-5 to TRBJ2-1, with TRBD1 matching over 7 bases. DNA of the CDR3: TGTGCCAGCAGCTTGGTGCAGGGGGCCTACAATGAGCAGTTCTTC. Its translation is CASSLVQGAYNEQFF.